This T cell receptor (beta chain) was sequenced in a study of blood T cell repertoires in COVID-19 (dated by TCRdb to about 2020). A note on the overall study: The collaborator samples originated in the United States, Italy and Spain and spanned the acute and convalescent phases of COVID-19. The material from the prospective study consisted of cDNA or gDNA derived from T cells, B-cell-depleted T cells, or PBMCs. Deeply sampled blood TCRbeta repertoires from subjects exposed to, actively infected with, or recovered from COVID-19 were included in the dataset. The repertoires were released in a freely available public database intended as a resource for research on the immune response to SARS-CoV-2. Samples came from the ongoing ImmuneRACE study (first 160 participants) plus 1,254 subjects from 6 global collaborators. Nearly every sample came with metadata listing a de-identified subject ID, COVID-19 status, age in years and sex. Where HLA class I and class II types were available, the types were taken from metadata supplied by the sample provider, not from assay-based typing.

The investigation overall reported the following: Clinical and demographic metadata were provided uncurated, with the amount varying by source and participant.

TCRbeta CDR3 regions were amplified from genomic DNA using the immunoSEQ Assay, a bias-controlled multiplex PCR. The published analysis was carried out like this. The number of nucleated cells in each sample was estimated by amplification of reference gene primers within the assay. To quantify the absolute abundance of each unique TCRbeta CDR3 rearrangement, sequence reads were collapsed and filtered. For each sample, productive Simpson clonality was calculated as the square root of Simpson's diversity index over productive rearrangements. TCRdb re-hosts the immuneACCESS table, in-frame sequences only. Its copies lack some clones; in the studies checked, an unresolved V gene accounts for under half of them, and the cause for the rest is not known. D and trimming were read from the DNA, whereas the V and J calls and clone size are those reported in that table. In all, the sample holds tens of thousands of clones, and roughly 87% of those were seen once. Around 17% of the sample goes to the ten largest clones.

Of note for this clone: Its antigen specificity is not known. No much larger clone exists at a distance of one base, and base qualities are not known.

Collaborating institutions collected whole blood in K2EDTA tubes following their own protocols. For TCRbeta analysis, collaborator samples were shipped as frozen whole blood, as isolated PBMCs, or as DNA extracted from either sample type. Sequencing was carried out using peripheral blood. The sequence was obtained from a woman aged 60-75 years with active COVID-19.

The DNA sequence is as follows: TGCGCCAGCAGCCAAGGGGTGTGGGGGCCTGGGGCCAACGTCCTGACTTTC. Its amino acids are CASSQGVWGPGANVLTF. The rearrangement combines TRBV4-1 with TRBJ2-6; possibly the D gene is TRBD1, per 6 matching bases. The CDR3 has 17 amino acids, counting the end cysteine and phenylalanine. Solely the CDR3 DNA is kept, with 51 bases framed from the first base. V is shortened by 1 base, J by 2 bases, and the region joining them spans 12 bases. CDR1 and CDR2 (MGHRA, YSYEKL) derive from the germline V gene.